The rows below give T cell receptor beta chains drawn from one sample of a study of graft-versus-host responses after intestinal transplantation. The table came from immunoSEQ multiplex PCR; TCRdb's copy has only in-frame clones and leaves some out. The sample lists 7,500 or so clones; around 25% were seen once. The sequences come from alloreactive CD4+ T cells from a mixed lymphocyte reaction culture, collected before transplantation. Receptor source: a human patient who was an organ donor for intestinal transplantation. Each CDR3 is given with its conserved first and last residue. The D gene is left open where the match is weak. The listing skips clone size in some rows; elsewhere it reads once, few, many or a size class.

d_gene	abundance	v_gene	j_gene	len	CDR3nt	CDR3aa
-	-	TRBV6-1	TRBJ2-3	12	TGTGCCAGCAGGGCCGAGACAGATACGCAGTATTTT	CASRAETDTQYF
-	-	TRBV7-3	TRBJ2-1	13	TGTGCCAGCAGCTCGGACCGGGGAAATGAGCAGTTCTTC	CASSSDRGNEQFF
TRBD2	few	TRBV7-2	TRBJ2-1	15	TGTGCCAGCAGCCCGGGACTAGCGGGAGTGGTAGAGCAGTTCTTC	CASSPGLAGVVEQFF
TRBD1	once	TRBV28	TRBJ1-5	15	TGTGCCAGCAGTCCCCCCGGGACAGGGAGCCAGCCCCAGCATTTT	CASSPPGTGSQPQHF
-	medium-sized	TRBV7-9	TRBJ2-3	13	TGTGCCAGCAGCACTTCGGACACAGATACGCAGTATTTT	CASSTSDTDTQYF
-	-	TRBV11-3	TRBJ1-3	15	TGTGCCAGCAGCTTTAGGGGGTTAATTGGAAACACCATATATTTT	CASSFRGLIGNTIYF
TRBD2	-	TRBV7-2	TRBJ2-2	14	TGTGCCAGCAGCTACGGGGGGGGTGGCGGGGAGCTGTTTTTT	CASSYGGGGGELFF
TRBD2	-	TRBV7-9	TRBJ2-1	15	TGTGCCAGCAGCCGAGAGCCTAGCGGGAGAAGGGAGCAGTTCTTC	CASSREPSGRREQFF
-	large	TRBV10-3	TRBJ1-2	14	TGTGCCATCAGTGAGTCTGGGCTCCTCTATGGCTACACCTTC	CAISESGLLYGYTF
-	once	TRBV19	TRBJ2-1	15	TGTGCCAGTAAAAAGAGGGAGATCTCCTACAATGAGCAGTTCTTC	CASKKREISYNEQFF
-	medium-sized	TRBV7-9	TRBJ2-6	16	TGTGCCAGCAGCTGGGGACAAACCTCTGGGGCCAACGTCCTGACTTTC	CASSWGQTSGANVLTF
TRBD2	-	TRBV5-6	TRBJ2-1	15	TGTGCCAGCAGCCCGGGACTAGAAGGGTACAATGAGCAGTTCTTC	CASSPGLEGYNEQFF
TRBD2	few	TRBV5-4	TRBJ2-1	18	TGTGCCAGCAGCCCCGGAGGGACTAGCGGGAGGGCGTACAATGAGCAGTTCTTC	CASSPGGTSGRAYNEQFF
TRBD2	medium-sized	TRBV10-1	TRBJ2-1	15	TGCGCCAGCAGCCTTACTAGCGGATTATACAATGAGCAGTTCTTC	CASSLTSGLYNEQFF
-	medium-sized	TRBV5-1	TRBJ2-3	15	TGCGCCAGCGGCTCGGGAGTAGGAGGCACAGATACGCAGTATTTT	CASGSGVGGTDTQYF
-	once	TRBV5-4	TRBJ2-5	12	TGTGCCAGCAGCTCGGTAGGCGAGACCCAGTACTTC	CASSSVGETQYF
-	few	TRBV7-1	TRBJ2-7	13	TGTGCCAGCAGTCGCGGACTATTCTACGAGCAGTACTTC	CASSRGLFYEQYF
TRBD1	large	TRBV19	TRBJ1-5	15	TGTGCCAGTAGTACCCGGACAGGGGGGGATCAGTCCCAGCATTTT	CASSTRTGGDQSQHF
-	few	TRBV7-9	TRBJ1-4	13	TGTGCCAGCAGCTTATGGTCCAGCCAAAAACTGTTTTTT	CASSLWSSQKLFF
TRBD2	few	TRBV7-2	TRBJ2-1	17	TGTGCCAGCAGCTCATCAGACTTAGAACGAGCGGGAGGGCCGGAGTTCTTC	CASSSSDLERAGGPEFF
-	medium-sized	TRBV7-2	TRBJ2-1	15	TGTGCCAGCAGCTTAGCCTATAGCTCCTACAATGAGCAGTTCTTC	CASSLAYSSYNEQFF
TRBD2	few	TRBV19	TRBJ2-3	13	TGTGCCAGTACGGGGGGGAACACAGATACGCAGTATTTT	CASTGGNTDTQYF
-	few	TRBV6-5	TRBJ2-5	12	TGTGCCAGCAGTGAACTTGGAGAGACCCAGTACTTC	CASSELGETQYF
TRBD2	few	TRBV7-3	TRBJ2-3	17	TGTGCCAGCAGCTTACTACCGAGCGGGAGATTGACAGATACGCAGTATTTT	CASSLLPSGRLTDTQYF
-	few	TRBV30	TRBJ1-1	13	TGTGCCTGCGGAAGACAGGTGGGCGCTGAAGCTTTCTTT	CACGRQVGAEAFF
TRBD1	-	TRBV6-6	TRBJ1-2	15	TGTGCCAGCAGTTACGTTCGCCGGGACAGGGCTGGCTACACCTTC	CASSYVRRDRAGYTF
-	-	TRBV4-1	TRBJ2-6	16	TGCGCCAGCAGCATGGAACCACAAAGTCGGGCCAACGTCCTGACTTTC	CASSMEPQSRANVLTF
TRBD2	-	TRBV5-1	TRBJ2-1	13	TGCGCCAGCAGCTTACTAGCGGACAATGAGCAGTTCTTC	CASSLLADNEQFF